A selection of T cell receptor beta chains follows, all from one sample in a study of memory CD4+ T cells and cytomegalovirus serostatus. The method was immunoSEQ multiplex PCR; TCRdb's version includes in-frame clones alone and lacks a portion of them. This table has 61,000 or so clones, around 80% appearing once. Material for sequencing was memory CD4+ T cells from blood. These receptors all stem from an adult in good health and CMV-seronegative. Some clones in this sample may be carry-over from other donors' samples. Both conserved end residues are part of each CDR3. The D gene is left open where the match is weak. Expanded clones are given a class, and other clones once, few, many or no size at all.

>.|TRBJ2-5|.|TRBV5-5
CASSLRVRVSSEETQYF
TGTGCCAGCAGCTTGCGAGTACGTGTTAGCTCAGAAGAGACCCAGTACTTC
>.|TRBJ2-7|.|TRBV28
CASSLYGDSYEQYF
TGTGCCAGCAGTTTATACGGGGACTCCTACGAGCAGTACTTC
>.|TRBJ2-1|once|TRBV19
CASSTPVPPLANEQFF
TGTGCCAGTAGTACCCCGGTTCCCCCTCTGGCTAATGAGCAGTTCTTC
>.|TRBJ2-2|.|TRBV6-1
CASRSIVEAGELFF
TGTGCCAGCCGCTCTATCGTTGAAGCCGGGGAGCTGTTTTTT
>TRBD1|TRBJ1-3|.|TRBV29-1
CSVTGEKGGNTIYF
TGCAGCGTTACAGGGGAAAAAGGGGGAAACACCATATATTTT
>.|TRBJ2-3|.|TRBV5-1
CASSEGLSDTQYF
TGCGCCAGCAGCGAAGGACTTTCAGATACGCAGTATTTT
>.|TRBJ2-1|.|TRBV7-2
CASSTYTPEQFF
TGTGCCAGCAGCACTTACACCCCCGAGCAGTTCTTC
>TRBD1|TRBJ2-2|.|TRBV27
CASSRDRVNTGELFF
TGTGCCAGCAGCCGGGACAGGGTGAACACCGGGGAGCTGTTTTTT
>.|TRBJ2-1|.|TRBV27
CASSLTRFENEQFF
TGTGCCAGCAGTTTGACGAGGTTTGAAAATGAGCAGTTCTTC
>TRBD1|TRBJ1-2|.|TRBV5-1
CASSAQTGGYGYTF
TGCGCCAGCAGCGCCCAGACAGGGGGCTATGGCTACACCTTC
>TRBD1|TRBJ1-5|.|TRBV15
CATSRARTGYQPQHF
TGTGCCACCAGCAGAGCTCGGACAGGATATCAGCCCCAGCATTTT
>.|TRBJ1-5|.|TRBV4-1
CASSQDLRSNQPQHF
TGCGCCAGCAGCCAAGACCTCCGGAGCAATCAGCCCCAGCATTTT
>.|TRBJ2-5|once|TRBV4-3
CASSQDPLPWETQYF
TGCGCCAGCAGCCAAGATCCACTCCCTTGGGAGACCCAGTACTTC
>.|TRBJ1-1|.|TRBV7-2
CASSSFRGVWNTEAFF
TGTGCCAGCAGCTCTTTCCGGGGGGTGTGGAACACTGAAGCTTTCTTT
>.|TRBJ2-1|.|TRBV30
CAWSPPGPLRFF
TGTGCCTGGTCACCCCCGGGCCCGCTAAGGTTCTTC
>.|TRBJ1-3|.|TRBV13
CASSPDSRGNTIYF
TGTGCCAGCAGCCCCGACTCGAGAGGAAACACCATATATTTT
>.|TRBJ2-7|.|TRBV30
CAWRRKAGDEQYF
TGTGCCTGGAGGAGAAAGGCCGGGGACGAGCAGTACTTC
>.|TRBJ2-5|.|TRBV7-6
CASSLDPGSGTQYF
TGTGCCAGCAGCTTAGATCCTGGAAGTGGGACCCAGTACTTC
>.|TRBJ2-1|few|TRBV6-5
CASSYSGGSYNEQFF
TGTGCCAGCAGTTACTCAGGGGGTTCCTACAATGAGCAGTTCTTC
>.|TRBJ1-5|few|TRBV6-5
CASRQGNEQPQHF
TGTGCCAGCAGACAGGGAAACGAACAGCCCCAGCATTTT
>.|TRBJ1-1|.|TRBV7-3
CASSSQQNTEAFF
TGTGCCAGCAGCTCACAACAGAACACTGAAGCTTTCTTT
>.|TRBJ1-1|.|TRBV4-3
CASSLHRVRNTEAFF
TGCGCCAGCAGTCTACACAGGGTACGGAACACTGAAGCTTTCTTT
>.|TRBJ2-7|few|TRBV29-1
CSVRDNTTPTYEQYF
TGCAGCGTTAGGGACAACACTACCCCGACCTACGAGCAGTACTTC
>.|TRBJ1-3|.|TRBV30
CAWRTGPGNTIYF
TGTGCCTGGAGAACGGGACCTGGAAACACCATATATTTT
>.|TRBJ2-3|.|TRBV7-2
CASSLLRGGDTQYF
TGTGCCAGCAGCTTACTACGCGGGGGCGATACGCAGTATTTT
>.|TRBJ1-4|.|TRBV4-1
CASSLKGAPNEKLFF
TGTGCCAGCAGCCTAAAAGGAGCGCCTAATGAAAAACTGTTTTTT
>.|TRBJ1-3|.|TRBV14
CASSQGGGPRSGNTIYF
TGTGCCAGCAGCCAAGGGGGCGGCCCACGCTCTGGAAACACCATATATTTT
>.|TRBJ1-6|.|TRBV9
CASSVDGAANSPLHF
TGTGCCAGCAGCGTAGACGGGGCAGCAAATTCACCCCTCCACTTT
>.|TRBJ2-3|.|TRBV4-3
CASSQSSQGISTDTQYF
TGCGCCAGCAGCCAAAGCTCCCAGGGAATTAGCACAGATACGCAGTATTTT
>TRBD1|TRBJ1-2|.|TRBV5-1
CASSLGGQTYYGYTF
TGCGCCAGCAGCTTAGGGGGACAGACTTACTATGGCTACACCTTC
>.|TRBJ2-3|.|TRBV7-2
CASSPMGGTDTQYF
TGTGCCAGCAGCCCCATGGGGGGCACAGATACGCAGTATTTT
>TRBD1|TRBJ1-4|.|TRBV7-8
CASIGRGHEKLFF
TGTGCCAGCATCGGCAGGGGGCATGAAAAACTGTTTTTT
>TRBD1|TRBJ2-7|.|TRBV6-6
CASSYTGQGNYEQYF
TGTGCCAGCAGTTACACAGGACAGGGAAACTACGAGCAGTACTTC
>.|TRBJ2-7|.|TRBV27
CASSFSGFGEQYF
TGTGCCAGCAGTTTCTCCGGTTTTGGCGAGCAGTACTTC
>.|TRBJ2-5|.|TRBV9
CASSVDGGRVETQYF
TGTGCCAGCAGCGTAGACGGGGGGCGCGTGGAGACCCAGTACTTC